This T cell receptor beta chain comes out of a study of OX40 agonist ivuxolimab in advanced cancers. Study conclusions and caveats: In general, CD8+ T cells held more expanded clones than CD4+ did, on average.

The CDR3 spans 13 residues. Germline CDR1 and CDR2: SGHVS and FQNEAQ. Only in-frame clones appear in the TCRdb table, and some are missing; sequencing was by immunoSEQ multiplex PCR. The data show 30,000 to 45,000 clones, 88% seen once. About this clone itself: Antigen specificity is unknown.

The TCR originated in an adult with an advanced solid tumor such as melanoma, head and neck, liver or kidney cancer. The chain employs TRBV7-8 and TRBJ2-5, with a tentative D call TRBD1 (6 bases). The J call could be wrong; TRBJ2-7 is a better fit for the DNA end. The input for sequencing was CD4+ or CD8+ T cells sorted from blood, taken in a trial of the OX40 agonist ivuxolimab. The CDR3, as DNA: TGTGCCAGCAGCCAAACAGGGCCTGCCGAGCAGTACTTC. It codes for CASSQTGPAEQYF.